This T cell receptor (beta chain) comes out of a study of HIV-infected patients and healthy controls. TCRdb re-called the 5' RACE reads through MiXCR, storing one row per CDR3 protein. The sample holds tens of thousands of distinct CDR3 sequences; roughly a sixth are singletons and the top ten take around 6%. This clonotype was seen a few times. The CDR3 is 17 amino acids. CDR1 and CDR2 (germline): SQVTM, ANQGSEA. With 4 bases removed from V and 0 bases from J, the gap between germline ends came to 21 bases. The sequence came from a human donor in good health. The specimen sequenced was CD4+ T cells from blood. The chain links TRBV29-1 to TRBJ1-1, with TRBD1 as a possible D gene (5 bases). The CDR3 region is CSVGGRAGKGLNTEAFF. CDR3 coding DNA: TGCAGCGTTGGGGGACGAGCCGGGAAGGGATTGAACACTGAAGCTTTCTTT.